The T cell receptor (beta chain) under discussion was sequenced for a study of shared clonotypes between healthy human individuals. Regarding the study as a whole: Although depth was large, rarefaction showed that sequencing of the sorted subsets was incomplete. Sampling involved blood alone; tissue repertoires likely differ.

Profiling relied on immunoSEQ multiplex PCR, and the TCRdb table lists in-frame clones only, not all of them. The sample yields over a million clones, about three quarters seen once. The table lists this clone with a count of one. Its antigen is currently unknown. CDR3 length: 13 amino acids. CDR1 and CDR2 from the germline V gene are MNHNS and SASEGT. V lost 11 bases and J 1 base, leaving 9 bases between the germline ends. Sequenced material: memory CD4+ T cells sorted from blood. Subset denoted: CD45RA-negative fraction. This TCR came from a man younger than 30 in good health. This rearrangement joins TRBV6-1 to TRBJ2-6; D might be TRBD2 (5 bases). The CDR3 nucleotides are TGTGCCTTCCGAGGGTCTGGGGCCAACGTCCTGACTTTC. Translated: CAFRGSGANVLTF.